A single T cell receptor beta chain is shown here with its context. Its specificity is unknown. The sample belongs to a study of T cells after yellow fever vaccination. Study results and caveats: Clonotypes appearing in both CD4 and CD8 compartments existed, and their share was small.

TCRdb re-called the 5' RACE reads with MiXCR, one entry per CDR3 protein. This table has 500,000 to 650,000 distinct CDR3 sequences, 13% appearing once. Deletions cut 4 bases from V and 3 bases from J, with 9 bases between. CDR3 size: 13 residues. Germline V gene lookup returns CDR1 KGHSH and CDR2 LQKENI. The chain uses TRBV18 and TRBJ2-5; D is unresolved. This specimen was PBMCs, taken on the day of the yellow fever booster vaccination. The TCR originated in a young man who received the YFV17D yellow fever vaccine. CDR3 nucleotides: TGTGCCAGCTCACGGGATCCCAAAGAGACCCAGTACTTC. Protein sequence: CASSRDPKETQYF.